This T cell receptor beta chain was captured by sequencing in a study of blood T cell repertoires in COVID-19. Study as a whole: Some COVID-19 samples were acute and others convalescent; all came from the United States, Italy and Spain. PBMCs, B-cell-depleted T cells, or T cells were the source of the cDNA or gDNA that made up the material.

How the authors handled the data: Estimated nucleated cell counts came from reference gene primer amplification. The protocol was immunoSEQ multiplex PCR, while the TCRdb copy is restricted to in-frame clones and leaves out a portion. That table gives V, J and clone size, and the DNA gave D and trimming. The table shows fewer than 250,000 clones, with roughly 90% occurring only once. The germline gives CDR1 GTSNPN, CDR2 SVGIG (reference sequence). Trimming cost V 5 bases and J 8 bases; bases outside gene matches: 9. The CDR3 has 14 residues. The sample taken for sequencing was peripheral blood. This chain joins TRBV30 and TRBJ1-4; 9 nucleotides match TRBD1. The clonotype was recovered from a man aged 60 to 75 who had recovered from COVID-19. This CDR3 reads CAWHPGTGNEKLFF. The CDR3 DNA follows: TGTGCCTGGCACCCCGGGACAGGGAACGAAAAACTGTTTTTT.